This is a list of T cell receptor beta chains from one sample in a study of graft-versus-host responses after intestinal transplantation. TCRdb's table, derived via immunoSEQ multiplex PCR, lists solely in-frame clones and lacks some. Of tens of thousands of clones in the sample, less than 95% are singletons; the top ten hold 2% to 3%. Sequenced here: PBMCs, sampled around 320 days after intestinal transplant. All receptors come from a human patient who received an intestinal transplant, so some T cells may come from the graft donor. Each CDR3 is given with its conserved first and last residue. The order of the fields is clone size, V gene, D gene, J gene, CDR3 protein, CDR3 DNA. The D gene is left open where the match is weak. Clone size, where shown, is once, few, many, or a class for clones that have expanded.

few	TRBV5-1	-	TRBJ1-1	CASSSSANTEAFF	TGCGCCAGCAGCTCCTCCGCGAACACTGAAGCTTTCTTT
-	TRBV7-2	-	TRBJ2-3	CASSSLVYTDTQYF	TGTGCCAGCAGCTCGCTAGTCTACACAGATACGCAGTATTTT
-	TRBV27	TRBD1	TRBJ2-7	CASSHLGPGGSYEQYF	TGTGCCAGCAGCCACCTTGGCCCAGGGGGATCCTACGAGCAGTACTTC
-	TRBV6-1	TRBD2	TRBJ2-7	CASRTLAAAYEQYF	TGTGCCAGCAGGACACTAGCGGCCGCCTACGAGCAGTACTTC
-	TRBV21-1	-	TRBJ2-1	CASSKCIRDPRPHNEQFF	TGTGCCAGCAGCAAATGCATCCGGGACCCACGCCCCCACAATGAGCAGTTCTTC
-	TRBV6-6	-	TRBJ1-2	CASSYRNYGYTF	TGTGCCAGCAGTTACAGGAACTATGGCTACACCTTC
-	TRBV19	-	TRBJ2-1	CASSIVTGQFEQFF	TGTGCCAGTAGTATAGTTACAGGCCAGTTCGAGCAGTTCTTC
-	TRBV18	TRBD1	TRBJ1-2	CASSPGQGYYGYTF	TGTGCCAGCTCACCGGGACAGGGGTACTATGGCTACACCTTC
-	TRBV7-3	TRBD1	TRBJ2-1	CASSLAGTGYNNEQFF	TGTGCCAGCAGCTTAGCCGGGACAGGTTATAACAATGAGCAGTTCTTC
-	TRBV5-1	-	TRBJ2-1	CASKTRRAGSLYNEQFF	TGCGCCAGCAAAACCCGGAGGGCAGGCTCACTGTACAATGAGCAGTTCTTC
-	TRBV30	-	TRBJ1-2	CAWSVLPGQANYGYTF	TGTGCCTGGAGTGTTCTTCCCGGGCAGGCTAACTATGGCTACACCTTC
-	TRBV11-2	-	TRBJ1-2	CASSPRTATFTNYGYTF	TGTGCCAGCAGCCCGCGGACAGCTACATTTACTAACTATGGCTACACCTTC
-	TRBV2	-	TRBJ1-5	CASSELRQDQPQHF	TGTGCCAGCAGTGAACTCCGCCAGGATCAGCCCCAGCATTTT
-	TRBV14	TRBD2	TRBJ2-3	CASSQVSSGGAGDTQYF	TGTGCCAGCAGCCAAGTCAGTAGCGGGGGGGCAGGAGATACGCAGTATTTT
-	TRBV6-5	-	TRBJ1-5	CASSPRPDSYQPQHF	TGTGCCAGCAGTCCCCGTCCGGACTCCTATCAGCCCCAGCATTTT
-	TRBV10-3	TRBD2	TRBJ2-5	CAISEGGLAGETQYF	TGTGCCATCAGTGAGGGGGGACTAGCGGGAGAGACCCAGTACTTC
-	TRBV6-1	TRBD2	TRBJ2-7	CASSERPGLAGGNQYF	TGTGCCAGCAGTGAACGGCCGGGACTAGCGGGGGGCAATCAGTACTTC
-	TRBV4-1	-	TRBJ1-4	CASSQDEGREKLFF	TGCGCCAGCAGCCAAGATGAGGGGCGGGAAAAACTGTTTTTT
-	TRBV9	TRBD2	TRBJ2-1	CASSAGGTSGNYNEQFF	TGTGCCAGCAGCGCAGGGGGGACTAGCGGGAACTACAATGAGCAGTTCTTC
-	TRBV9	-	TRBJ1-2	CASSVGGRLQGYTF	TGTGCCAGCAGCGTAGGGGGGCGATTGCAGGGCTACACCTTC
-	TRBV29-1	TRBD1	TRBJ2-5	CSVEDEDRGQETQYF	TGCAGCGTTGAAGATGAGGACAGGGGACAAGAGACCCAGTACTTC
-	TRBV28	TRBD1	TRBJ2-3	CASRQQGVFTDTQYF	TGTGCCAGCAGACAACAGGGGGTCTTCACAGATACGCAGTATTTT
-	TRBV9	TRBD1	TRBJ2-5	CASSSGLAGGETQYF	TGTGCCAGCAGCTCCGGCCTGGCAGGGGGAGAGACCCAGTACTTC
once	TRBV5-3	-	TRBJ1-6	CARSLGFHSPLHF	TGTGCCAGAAGCTTGGGGTTCCATTCACCCCTCCACTTT
-	TRBV5-4	-	TRBJ1-1	CASSSGARDTEAFF	TGTGCCAGCAGCTCAGGGGCTCGGGACACTGAAGCTTTCTTT
-	TRBV19	TRBD1	TRBJ1-4	CASSIGNRGNEKLFF	TGTGCCAGTAGTATAGGGAACAGGGGAAATGAAAAACTGTTTTTT
few	TRBV2	-	TRBJ1-3	CASSEGHLSGNTIYF	TGTGCCAGCAGTGAAGGCCATCTCTCTGGAAACACCATATATTTT
once	TRBV7-3	TRBD2	TRBJ2-3	CASSLRLAGSTDTQYF	TGTGCCAGCAGCCTTAGACTAGCGGGGTCAACAGATACGCAGTATTTT
-	TRBV7-3	TRBD1	TRBJ1-5	CASSGPGQGKNQPQHF	TGTGCCAGCAGCGGTCCGGGACAGGGTAAGAATCAGCCCCAGCATTTT
-	TRBV11-3	-	TRBJ2-1	CASSLESGDNEQFF	TGTGCCAGCAGCTTAGAGTCGGGGGACAATGAGCAGTTCTTC
once	TRBV5-4	-	TRBJ2-7	CASRPDPGSYEQYF	TGTGCCAGCAGGCCAGACCCAGGATCCTACGAGCAGTACTTC
once	TRBV29-1	TRBD1	TRBJ1-2	CSVDKTGNYGYTF	TGCAGCGTCGACAAGACAGGGAACTATGGCTACACCTTC
-	TRBV28	TRBD2	TRBJ2-1	CASRPGLASYNEQFF	TGTGCCAGCAGACCGGGACTAGCGTCGTACAATGAGCAGTTCTTC
-	TRBV21-1	-	TRBJ1-3	CASSKEGGRGSGNTIYF	TGTGCCAGCAGCAAAGAGGGGGGCAGGGGGAGTGGAAACACCATATATTTT
-	TRBV6-1	TRBD1	TRBJ2-5	CASSFRTGGETQYF	TGTGCCAGCAGCTTCCGGACAGGGGGAGAGACCCAGTACTTC
-	TRBV6-6	-	TRBJ1-2	CASSKGQNYGYTF	TGTGCCAGCAGTAAAGGACAGAACTATGGCTACACCTTC
-	TRBV19	-	TRBJ1-1	CASGMGWENTEAFF	TGTGCCAGTGGTATGGGGTGGGAGAACACTGAAGCTTTCTTT
-	TRBV18	-	TRBJ2-1	CASSPSVYNEQFF	TGTGCCAGCTCACCATCCGTCTACAATGAGCAGTTCTTC
-	TRBV9	-	TRBJ2-2	CASSPQNTGELFF	TGTGCCAGCAGCCCTCAGAACACCGGGGAGCTGTTTTTT
-	TRBV2	-	TRBJ2-1	CASRNPGNEQFF	TGTGCCAGCAGGAATCCGGGAAATGAGCAGTTCTTC
once	TRBV28	-	TRBJ1-2	CASSLQGTNPYGYTF	TGTGCCAGCAGTTTACAGGGGACTAATCCCTATGGCTACACCTTC
-	TRBV6-1	-	TRBJ2-1	CASREGGMLNEQFF	TGTGCCAGCAGGGAAGGGGGGATGTTGAATGAGCAGTTCTTC
once	TRBV19	-	TRBJ1-1	CASKDEGGLDTEAFF	TGTGCCAGTAAAGACGAGGGGGGGCTGGACACTGAAGCTTTCTTT
-	TRBV6-5	TRBD1	TRBJ2-5	CASSGQGRGTQYF	TGTGCCAGCAGTGGACAGGGGAGAGGGACCCAGTACTTC
-	TRBV28	-	TRBJ2-3	CATTGVGTDTQYF	TGTGCCACCACGGGAGTTGGCACAGATACGCAGTATTTT
-	TRBV2	-	TRBJ2-7	CASSAPYEQYF	TGTGCCAGCAGTGCGCCCTACGAGCAGTACTTC
-	TRBV10-2	-	TRBJ1-1	CATGPGTLNTEAFF	TGCGCCACCGGGCCGGGGACTTTGAACACTGAAGCTTTCTTT
-	TRBV7-3	-	TRBJ2-2	CASSSSDGANTGELFF	TGTGCCAGCAGCTCATCAGACGGCGCGAACACCGGGGAGCTGTTTTTT
few	TRBV4-1	TRBD2	TRBJ2-4	CASSQEAGGVKNIQYF	TGCGCCAGCAGCCAAGAAGCGGGAGGCGTCAAAAACATTCAGTACTTC
-	TRBV5-1	-	TRBJ2-7	CASSPNSYEQYF	TGCGCCAGCAGCCCTAACTCCTACGAGCAGTACTTC
few	TRBV4-1	-	TRBJ1-3	CASSQSQGSGNTIYF	TGCGCCAGCAGCCAATCGCAGGGATCCGGAAACACCATATATTTT
-	TRBV11-3	TRBD1	TRBJ2-2	CASSLGTGENTGELFF	TGTGCCAGCAGCTTAGGGACAGGAGAGAACACCGGGGAGCTGTTTTTT
once	TRBV2	TRBD2	TRBJ2-7	CASRGTSGGSYEQYF	TGTGCCAGTAGGGGGACTAGCGGGGGATCGTACGAGCAGTACTTC
-	TRBV6-6	TRBD1	TRBJ2-7	CASSGGSGTGYYEQYF	TGTGCCAGCAGTGGGGGTTCCGGGACAGGATACTACGAGCAGTACTTC